This T cell receptor beta chain was captured in a study of CD8 T cells in Susac syndrome. Looking at the study overall: Clinical remission applied to roughly eight sequenced Susac syndrome patients, and six had active disease. Patients with Susac syndrome were therapy-naive, on corticosteroids, or on intravenous immunoglobulin alone at the time that blood was drawn. Study-level findings and limits: CD4+ repertoires of Susac syndrome patients lacked detectable clonal expansion.

The germline CDR1 and CDR2 sequences are SGHAT and FQNNGV. This CDR3 has 14 amino acids. The ends were cut back, 6 bases at V and 4 bases at J, with 13 bases in the middle. Regarding this clonotype: The target antigen is unknown.

Random-hexamer reverse transcription was applied to about 0.45 to 1 ug RNA. Via MiXCR, TCRdb re-called the immunoSEQ multiplex PCR reads, giving one row per CDR3 protein. The table includes about 140,000 distinct CDR3 sequences, 95% detected once. CD8+ and CD4+ T cells from blood underwent TCR beta sequencing. This TCR derives from a human donor with Susac syndrome. The sequenced material came from CD4+ T cells from PBMCs. The rearrangement links TRBV11-2 to TRBJ1-5, with unresolved D. The CDR3 nucleotides are TGTGCCAGCAGTTCGGGCCTTGGGAATCAGCCCCAGCATTTT. Its translation: CASSSGLGNQPQHF.